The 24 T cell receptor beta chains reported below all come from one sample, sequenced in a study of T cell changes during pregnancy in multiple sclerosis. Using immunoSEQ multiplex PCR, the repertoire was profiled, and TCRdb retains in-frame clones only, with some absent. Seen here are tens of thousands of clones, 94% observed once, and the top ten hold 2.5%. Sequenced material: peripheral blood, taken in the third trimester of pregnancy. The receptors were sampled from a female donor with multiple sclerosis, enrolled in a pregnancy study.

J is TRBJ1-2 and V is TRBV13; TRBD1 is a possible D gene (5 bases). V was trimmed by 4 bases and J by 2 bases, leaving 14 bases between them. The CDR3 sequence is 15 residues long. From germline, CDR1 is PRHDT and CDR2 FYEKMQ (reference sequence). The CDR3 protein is CASSSQTGVNYGYTF. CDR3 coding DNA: TGTGCCAGCAGCTCACAAACAGGAGTAAACTATGGCTACACCTTC. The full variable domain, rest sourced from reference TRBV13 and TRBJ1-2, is AAGVIQSPRHLIKEKRETATLKCYPIPRHDTVYWYQQGPGQDPQFLISFYEKMQSDKGSIPDRFSAQQFSDYHSELNMSSLELGDSALYFCASSSQTGVNYGYTFGSGTRLTVV.

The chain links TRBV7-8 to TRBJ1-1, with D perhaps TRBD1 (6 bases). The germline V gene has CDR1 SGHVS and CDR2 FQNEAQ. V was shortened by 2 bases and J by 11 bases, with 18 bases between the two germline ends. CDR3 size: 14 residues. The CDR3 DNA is TGTGCCAGCAGCTTATTGGCGGGGGGCACGGAGGCTTTCTTT. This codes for CASSLLAGGTEAFF.

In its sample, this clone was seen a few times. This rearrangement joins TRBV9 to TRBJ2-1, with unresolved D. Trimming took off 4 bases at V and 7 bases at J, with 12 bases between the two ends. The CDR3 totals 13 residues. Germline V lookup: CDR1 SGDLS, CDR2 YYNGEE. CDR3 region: CASSPPVGNEQFF. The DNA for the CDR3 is TGTGCCAGCAGCCCCCCCGTCGGGAATGAGCAGTTCTTC.

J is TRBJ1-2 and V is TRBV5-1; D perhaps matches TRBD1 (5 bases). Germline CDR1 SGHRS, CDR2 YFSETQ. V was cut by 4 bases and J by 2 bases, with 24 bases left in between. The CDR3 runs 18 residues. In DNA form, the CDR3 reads TGCGCCAGCAGCCCCTTGGGTCTAATAGGGGCCAGGAACTATGGCTACACCTTC. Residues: CASSPLGLIGARNYGYTF.

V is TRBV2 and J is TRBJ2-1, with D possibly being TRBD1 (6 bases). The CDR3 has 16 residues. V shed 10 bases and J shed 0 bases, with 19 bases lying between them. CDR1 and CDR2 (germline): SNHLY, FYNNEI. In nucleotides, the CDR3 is TGTGCCACCTCCAGTGGGATACAGGGCTCCTACAATGAGCAGTTCTTC. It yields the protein CATSSGIQGSYNEQFF. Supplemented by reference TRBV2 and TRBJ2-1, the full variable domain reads EPEVTQTPSHQVTQMGQEVILRCVPISNHLYFYWYRQILGQKVEFLVSFYNNEISEKSEIFDDQFSVERPDGSNFTLKIRSTKLEDSAMYFCATSSGIQGSYNEQFFGPGTRLTVL.

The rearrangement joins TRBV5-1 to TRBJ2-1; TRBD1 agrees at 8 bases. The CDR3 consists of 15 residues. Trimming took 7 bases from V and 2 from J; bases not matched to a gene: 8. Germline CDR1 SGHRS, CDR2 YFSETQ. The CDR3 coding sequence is TGCGCCAGCGGGGGTGGACAGGGCCCCTACAATGAGCAGTTCTTC. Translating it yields CASGGGQGPYNEQFF.

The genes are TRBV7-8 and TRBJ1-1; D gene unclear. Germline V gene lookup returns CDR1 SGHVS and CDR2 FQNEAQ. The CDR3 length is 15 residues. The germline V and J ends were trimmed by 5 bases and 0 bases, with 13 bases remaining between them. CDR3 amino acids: CASSRRQTLNTEAFF. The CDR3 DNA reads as TGTGCCAGCAGCCGCCGCCAAACTTTGAACACTGAAGCTTTCTTT.

CDR3 sequence reads: CATGTGGSYEQYF. The CDR3 DNA reads TGTGCCACCGGGACAGGGGGCTCCTACGAGCAGTACTTC. This chain connects TRBV27 to TRBJ2-7; 11 nucleotides line up with TRBD1. The CDR3 contains 13 residues. Germline V gene lookup returns CDR1 MNHEY and CDR2 SMNVEV (reference sequence). After removal of 10 bases from V and 0 bases from J, the junction contained 2 bases not matched to a gene.

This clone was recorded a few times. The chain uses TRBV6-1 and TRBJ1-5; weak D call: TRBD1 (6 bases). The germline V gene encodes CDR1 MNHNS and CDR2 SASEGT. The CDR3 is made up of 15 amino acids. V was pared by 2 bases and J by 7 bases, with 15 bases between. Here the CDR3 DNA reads TGTGCCAGCAGTGAACCTCAGGGGTTGATCCAGCCCCAGCATTTT. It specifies CASSEPQGLIQPQHF.

DNA of the CDR3: TGTGCCAGCAGCCCGACAGGGGGCGCGGGTCAGCCCCAGCATTTT. It yields the protein CASSPTGGAGQPQHF. This chain joins TRBV6-6 and TRBJ1-5, with 10 nucleotides matching TRBD1. The junction had 8 bases not matched to a gene; V was cut back by 6 bases and J by 6 bases. There are 15 residues in the CDR3. Per the germline V gene, CDR1 is MNHNY and CDR2 is SVGAGI (reference sequence).

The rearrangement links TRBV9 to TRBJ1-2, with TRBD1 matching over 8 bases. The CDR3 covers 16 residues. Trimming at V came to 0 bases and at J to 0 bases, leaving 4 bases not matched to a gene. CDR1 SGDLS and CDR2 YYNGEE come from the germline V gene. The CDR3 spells CASSVARQGTNYGYTF. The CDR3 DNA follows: TGTGCCAGCAGCGTAGCCCGACAGGGGACTAACTATGGCTACACCTTC. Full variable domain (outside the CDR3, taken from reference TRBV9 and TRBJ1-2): DSGVTQTPKHLITATGQRVTLRCSPRSGDLSVYWYQQSLDQGLQFLIQYYNGEERAKGNILERFSAQQFPDLHSELNLSSLELGDSALYFCASSVARQGTNYGYTFGSGTRLTVV.

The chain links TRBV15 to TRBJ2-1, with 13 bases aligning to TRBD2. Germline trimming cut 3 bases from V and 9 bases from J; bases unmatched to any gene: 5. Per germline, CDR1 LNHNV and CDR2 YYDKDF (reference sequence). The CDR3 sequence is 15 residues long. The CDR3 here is CATSSTSGGEGEQFF. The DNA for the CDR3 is TGTGCCACCAGCAGTACTAGCGGGGGGGAGGGTGAGCAGTTCTTC.

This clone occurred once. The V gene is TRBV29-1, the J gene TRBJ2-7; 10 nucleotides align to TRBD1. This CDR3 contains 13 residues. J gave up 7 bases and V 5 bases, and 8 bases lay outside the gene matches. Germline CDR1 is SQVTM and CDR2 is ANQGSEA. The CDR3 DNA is TGCAGCGTTTTGAGACAGGGGGCGCGGGAGCAGTACTTC. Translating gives CSVLRQGAREQYF.

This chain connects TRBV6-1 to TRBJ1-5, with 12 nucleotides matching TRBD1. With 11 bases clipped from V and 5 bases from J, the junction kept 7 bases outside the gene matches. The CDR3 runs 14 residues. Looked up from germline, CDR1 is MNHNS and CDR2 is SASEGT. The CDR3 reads CAVWDRGLYQPQHF. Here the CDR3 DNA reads TGTGCCGTTTGGGACAGGGGGCTTTATCAGCCCCAGCATTTT.

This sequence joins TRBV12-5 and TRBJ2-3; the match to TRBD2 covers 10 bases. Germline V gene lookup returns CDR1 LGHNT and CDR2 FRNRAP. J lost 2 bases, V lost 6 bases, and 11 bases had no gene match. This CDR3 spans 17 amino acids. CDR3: CASGNPLAGVDTDTQYF. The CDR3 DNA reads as TGTGCTAGTGGGAACCCTCTAGCGGGGGTCGACACAGATACGCAGTATTTT.

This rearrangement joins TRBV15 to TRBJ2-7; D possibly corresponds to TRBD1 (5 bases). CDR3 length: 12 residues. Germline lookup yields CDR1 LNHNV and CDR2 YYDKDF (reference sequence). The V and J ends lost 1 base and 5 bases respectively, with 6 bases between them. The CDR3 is CATSRVRDEQYF. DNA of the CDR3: TGTGCCACCAGCAGAGTCAGGGACGAGCAGTACTTC.

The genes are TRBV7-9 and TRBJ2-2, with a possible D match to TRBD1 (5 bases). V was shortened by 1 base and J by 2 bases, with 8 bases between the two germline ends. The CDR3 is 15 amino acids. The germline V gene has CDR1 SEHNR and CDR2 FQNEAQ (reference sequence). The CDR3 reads CASSLGQSNTGELFF. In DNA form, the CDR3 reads TGTGCCAGCAGCTTAGGACAGAGTAACACCGGGGAGCTGTTTTTT.

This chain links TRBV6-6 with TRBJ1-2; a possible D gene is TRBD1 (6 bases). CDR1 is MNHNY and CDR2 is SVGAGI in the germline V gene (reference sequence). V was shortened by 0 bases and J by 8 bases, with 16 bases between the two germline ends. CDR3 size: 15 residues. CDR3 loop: CASSYSGGTPLGYTF. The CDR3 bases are TGTGCCAGCAGTTACTCAGGGGGAACCCCCCTCGGCTACACCTTC.

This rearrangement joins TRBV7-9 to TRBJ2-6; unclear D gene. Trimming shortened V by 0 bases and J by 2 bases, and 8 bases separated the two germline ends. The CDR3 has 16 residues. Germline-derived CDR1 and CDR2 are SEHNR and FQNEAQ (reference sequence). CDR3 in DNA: TGTGCCAGCAGCTTAGCAAAGACAACTGGGGCCAACGTCCTGACTTTC. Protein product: CASSLAKTTGANVLTF.

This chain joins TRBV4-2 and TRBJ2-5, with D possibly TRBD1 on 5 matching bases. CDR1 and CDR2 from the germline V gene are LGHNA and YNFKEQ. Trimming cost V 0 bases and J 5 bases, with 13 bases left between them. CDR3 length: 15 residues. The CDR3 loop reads CASSQEPRVGETQYF. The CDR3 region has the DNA TGTGCCAGCAGCCAAGAACCCAGGGTAGGCGAGACCCAGTACTTC.

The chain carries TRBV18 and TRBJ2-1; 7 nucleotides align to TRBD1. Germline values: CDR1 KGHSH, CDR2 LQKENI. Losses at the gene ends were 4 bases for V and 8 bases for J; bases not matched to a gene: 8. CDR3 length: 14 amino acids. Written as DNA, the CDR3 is TGTGCCAGCTCACACTTTGACAGGGTCCATGAGCAGTTCTTC. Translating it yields CASSHFDRVHEQFF.

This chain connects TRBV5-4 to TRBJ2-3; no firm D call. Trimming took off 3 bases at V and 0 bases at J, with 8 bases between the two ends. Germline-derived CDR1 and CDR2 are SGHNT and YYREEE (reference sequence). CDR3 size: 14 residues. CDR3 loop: CASSSATSTDTQYF. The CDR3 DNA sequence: TGTGCCAGCAGCTCAGCGACTAGCACAGATACGCAGTATTTT.

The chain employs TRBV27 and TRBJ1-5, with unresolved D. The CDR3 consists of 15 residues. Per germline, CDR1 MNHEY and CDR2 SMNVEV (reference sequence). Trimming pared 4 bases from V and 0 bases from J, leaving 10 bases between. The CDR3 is CASSSGSGSNQPQHF. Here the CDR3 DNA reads TGTGCCAGCAGTTCCGGGAGCGGTAGCAATCAGCCCCAGCATTTT.

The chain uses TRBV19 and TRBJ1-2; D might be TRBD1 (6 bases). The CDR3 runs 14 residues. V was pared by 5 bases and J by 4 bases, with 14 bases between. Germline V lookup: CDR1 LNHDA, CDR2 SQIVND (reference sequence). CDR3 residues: CASSDETGPYGYTF. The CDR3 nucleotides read TGTGCCAGTAGTGACGAGACAGGTCCCTATGGCTACACCTTC.